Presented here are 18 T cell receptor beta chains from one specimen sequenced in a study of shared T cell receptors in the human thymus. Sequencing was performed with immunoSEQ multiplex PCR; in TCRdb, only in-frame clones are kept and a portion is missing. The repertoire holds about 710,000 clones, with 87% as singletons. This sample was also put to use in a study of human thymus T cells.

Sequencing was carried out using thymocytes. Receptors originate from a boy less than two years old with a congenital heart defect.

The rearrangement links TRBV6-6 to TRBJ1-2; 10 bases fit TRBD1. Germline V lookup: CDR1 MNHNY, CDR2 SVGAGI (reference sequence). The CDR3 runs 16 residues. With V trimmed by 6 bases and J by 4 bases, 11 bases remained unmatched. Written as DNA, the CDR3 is TGTGCCAGCAGCTCCCTCCGACAGGGGGCTAGCTATGGCTACACCTTC. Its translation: CASSSLRQGASYGYTF.

CDR3 nucleotides: TGTGCCACCAGCAGAAAAATAAACAGGGAACCCTATAATTCACCCCTCCACTTT. Protein product: CATSRKINREPYNSPLHF. The chain carries TRBV15 and TRBJ1-6; weak D call: TRBD1 (6 bases). Germline CDR1 is LNHNV and CDR2 is YYDKDF (reference sequence). The CDR3 is 18 amino acids. Deletions cut 2 bases from V and 2 bases from J, with 16 bases between.

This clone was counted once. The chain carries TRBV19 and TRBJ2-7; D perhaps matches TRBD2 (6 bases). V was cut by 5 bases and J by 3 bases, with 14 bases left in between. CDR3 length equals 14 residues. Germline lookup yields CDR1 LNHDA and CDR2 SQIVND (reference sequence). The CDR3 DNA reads TGTGCCAGTAGTTCGCAGACTAGTATCTACGAGCAGTACTTC. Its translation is CASSSQTSIYEQYF.

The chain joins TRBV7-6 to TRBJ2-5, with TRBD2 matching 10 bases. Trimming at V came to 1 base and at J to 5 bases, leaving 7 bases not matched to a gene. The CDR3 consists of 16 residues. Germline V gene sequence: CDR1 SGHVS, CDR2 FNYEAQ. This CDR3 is CASSLEGAGGLETQYF. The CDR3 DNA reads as TGTGCCAGCAGCTTAGAGGGAGCGGGAGGGCTGGAGACCCAGTACTTC.

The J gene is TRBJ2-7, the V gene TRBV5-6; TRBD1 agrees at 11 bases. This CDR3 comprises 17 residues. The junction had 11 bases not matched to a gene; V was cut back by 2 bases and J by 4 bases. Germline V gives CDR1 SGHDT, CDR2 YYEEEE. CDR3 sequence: CASSFYRDRGSNYEQYF. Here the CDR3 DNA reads TGTGCCAGCAGCTTTTACCGGGACAGGGGGAGCAATTACGAGCAGTACTTC.

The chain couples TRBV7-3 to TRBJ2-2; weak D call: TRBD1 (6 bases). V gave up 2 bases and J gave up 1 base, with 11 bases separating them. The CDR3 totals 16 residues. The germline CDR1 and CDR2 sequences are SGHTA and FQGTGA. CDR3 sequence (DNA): TGTGCCAGCAGCTTATCAAGGGGGATGAACACCGGGGAGCTGTTTTTT. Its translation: CASSLSRGMNTGELFF.

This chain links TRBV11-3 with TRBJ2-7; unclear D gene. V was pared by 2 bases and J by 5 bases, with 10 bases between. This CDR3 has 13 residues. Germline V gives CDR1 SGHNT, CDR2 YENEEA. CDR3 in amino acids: CASSLRPDNEQYF. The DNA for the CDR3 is TGTGCCAGCAGCTTACGTCCCGACAACGAGCAGTACTTC.

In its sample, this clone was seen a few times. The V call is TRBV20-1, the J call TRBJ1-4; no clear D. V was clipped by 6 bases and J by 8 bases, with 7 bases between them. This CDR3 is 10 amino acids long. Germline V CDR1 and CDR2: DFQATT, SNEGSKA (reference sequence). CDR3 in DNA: TGCAGTGCCCCTGGCGAAAAACTGTTTTTT. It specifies CSAPGEKLFF.

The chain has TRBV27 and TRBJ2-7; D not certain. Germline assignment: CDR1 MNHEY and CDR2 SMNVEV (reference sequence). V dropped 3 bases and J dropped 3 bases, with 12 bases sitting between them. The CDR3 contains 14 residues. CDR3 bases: TGTGCCAGCAGTTTCGGCCCCCACAGCTACGAGCAGTACTTC. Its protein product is CASSFGPHSYEQYF.

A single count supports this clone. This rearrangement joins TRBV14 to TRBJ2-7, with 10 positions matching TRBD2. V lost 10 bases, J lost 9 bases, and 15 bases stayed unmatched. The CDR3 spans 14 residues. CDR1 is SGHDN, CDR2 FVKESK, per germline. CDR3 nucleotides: TGTGCCATCTCCTCCGGGCTAGCGGGAGATAGGCAGTACTTC. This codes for CAISSGLAGDRQYF. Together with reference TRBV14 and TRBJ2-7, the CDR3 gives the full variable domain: EAGVTQFPSHSVIEKGQTVTLRCDPISGHDNLYWYRRVMGKEIKFLLHFVKESKQDESGMPNNRFLAERTGGTYSTLKVQPAELEDSGVYFCAISSGLAGDRQYFGPGTRLTVT.

The chain's CDR3 is CASSLAGGGGTGELFF. The CDR3 bases are TGCGCCAGCAGCTTGGCCGGCGGGGGAGGGACCGGGGAGCTGTTTTTT. V and J are TRBV5-1 and TRBJ2-2, with TRBD2 matching over 7 bases. V lost 0 bases and J lost 5; bases outside the gene matches: 7. The germline V gene encodes CDR1 SGHRS and CDR2 YFSETQ. This CDR3 is 16 amino acids long. The full variable domain, rest sourced from reference TRBV5-1 and TRBJ2-2, is KAGVTQTPRYLIKTRGQQVTLSCSPISGHRSVSWYQQTPGQGLQFLFEYFSETQRNKGNFPGRFSGRQFSNSRSEMNVSTLELGDSALYLCASSLAGGGGTGELFFGEGSRLTVL.

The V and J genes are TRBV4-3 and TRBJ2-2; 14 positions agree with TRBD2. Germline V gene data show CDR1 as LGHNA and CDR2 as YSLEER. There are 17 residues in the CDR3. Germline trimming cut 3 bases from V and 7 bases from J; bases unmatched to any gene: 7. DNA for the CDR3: TGCGCCAGCAGCCAGCGACTAGCGGGGGGGGAAGACGGGGAGCTGTTTTTT. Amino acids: CASSQRLAGGEDGELFF.

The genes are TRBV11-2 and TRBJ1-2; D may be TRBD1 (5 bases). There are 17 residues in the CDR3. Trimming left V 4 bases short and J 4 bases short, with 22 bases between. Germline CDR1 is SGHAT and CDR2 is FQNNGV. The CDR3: CASSSTPDTPWGYGYTF. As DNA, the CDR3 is TGTGCCAGCAGCTCCACTCCGGACACGCCGTGGGGCTATGGCTACACCTTC.

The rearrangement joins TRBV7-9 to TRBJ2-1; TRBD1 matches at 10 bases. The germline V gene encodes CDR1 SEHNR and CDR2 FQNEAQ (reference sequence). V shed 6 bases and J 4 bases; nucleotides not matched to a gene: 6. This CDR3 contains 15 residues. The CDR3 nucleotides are TGTGCCAGCAGTGTTGGGGACAGGGGTTACAATGAGCAGTTCTTC. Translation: CASSVGDRGYNEQFF.

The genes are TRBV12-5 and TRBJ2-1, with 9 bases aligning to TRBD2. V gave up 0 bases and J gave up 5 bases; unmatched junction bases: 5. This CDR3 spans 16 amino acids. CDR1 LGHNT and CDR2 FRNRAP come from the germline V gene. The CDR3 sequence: CASGLVMREGHNEQFF. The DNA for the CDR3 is TGTGCTAGTGGTTTGGTAATGCGGGAGGGTCACAATGAGCAGTTCTTC.

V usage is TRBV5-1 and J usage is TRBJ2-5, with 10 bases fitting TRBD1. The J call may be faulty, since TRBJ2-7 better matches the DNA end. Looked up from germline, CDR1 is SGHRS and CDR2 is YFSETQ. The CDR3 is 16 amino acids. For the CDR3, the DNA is TGCGCCAGCAGCCTGGGACAGGGGAGGCGAACCTACGAGCAGTACTTC. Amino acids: CASSLGQGRRTYEQYF.

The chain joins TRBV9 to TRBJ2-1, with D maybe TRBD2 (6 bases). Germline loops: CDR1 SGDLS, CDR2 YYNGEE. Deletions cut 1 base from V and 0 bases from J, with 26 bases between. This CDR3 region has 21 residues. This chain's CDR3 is CASSVFAPEDLATHSYNEQFF. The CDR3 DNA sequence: TGTGCCAGCAGCGTATTCGCCCCAGAGGATCTAGCGACACACTCCTACAATGAGCAGTTCTTC.

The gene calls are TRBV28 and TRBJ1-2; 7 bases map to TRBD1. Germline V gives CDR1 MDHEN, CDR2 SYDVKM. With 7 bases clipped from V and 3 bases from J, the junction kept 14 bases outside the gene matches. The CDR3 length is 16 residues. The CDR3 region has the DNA TGTGCCAGCACCCTGGCCTTGACAGGGACCTACTATGGCTACACCTTC. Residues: CASTLALTGTYYGYTF.